This T cell receptor (beta chain) appears in the sequencing data of a study of T cells expressing NK-cell markers (TCRdb year 2020). Regarding the complete study: Fewer than ten donors provided sorted CD3+CD56+NKG2C+, CD3+CD56+NKG2C- and CD3+CD56-NKG2C+ T-cell subsets, whose TCR beta-chain repertoires were profiled. Sequencing of the libraries produced 2 x 150 bp reads on Illumina HiSeq 2000/2500, MiSeq or NextSeq. Randomly selected healthy volunteers, three men and five women, were used as the eight sequenced donors. Of the eight sequenced donors, seven were found to be HCMV-seropositive and one was found to be HCMV-seronegative.

Results and caveats for the whole study, not just this receptor: In more than five donors, the dominant CD3+CD56+NKG2C+ clonotypes ranked among the top 10 CD8+ clonotypes, making up about 1.0-7.5% of CD8+ T cells. Whether the expanded NKG2C-expressing T cell clones were specific for HCMV antigens remained unclear. Those dominant clonotypes were again the most abundant among CD3+CD56-NKG2C+ cells in several donors, at roughly 28.3-60.1%.

This sample was sequenced with an Illumina HiSeq 2000. TCR beta cDNA libraries were made by 5'RACE template switching that added a universal primer site and unique molecular identifiers. cDNA synthesis was primed from the TCR beta constant segment and was followed by two successive PCR amplification steps. In the paper's pipeline: MIGEC was used to demultiplex reads and group the reads by UMI, and MiTCR was used to assemble and quantify clonotypes. To exclude erroneous sequences, any TCR cDNA sequence not supported by at least two reads was discarded. Downstream repertoire analysis used the tcR package, and clonotypes were matched across fractions by CDR3 nucleotide sequence plus V segment. VDJmatch was used to annotate antigen specificity against VDJdb, with one amino acid substitution in CDR3 allowed. After the reads were reprocessed by TCRdb, one entry was made per CDR3 protein sequence, with no DNA. In this record, the V and J calls reflect TCRdb's handling and not the investigators' own analysis. This sample's table has entries for 500,000 to 700,000 distinct CDR3 sequences. Clones ranked in the top ten supply 3% to 4.5% of the sample.

CDR1 DFQATT and CDR2 SNEGSKA were looked up in the germline V gene (reference sequence). Counted from cysteine to phenylalanine, this CDR3 has 12 amino acids. Only the protein is on record. On this clonotype: Its antigen is unknown.

A commercial ELISA kit detecting HCMV-specific IgG in serum was used to determine HCMV serostatus. Ficoll density gradient centrifugation was used to isolate peripheral blood mononuclear cells from blood. The V and J genes are TRBV20-1 and TRBJ2-3; the TCRdb D gene call, TRBD2, has no DNA to confirm it. The source of this sequence is a man aged 18 to 29 in good health. Donor details come from another sample of the same person, matched by shared clones. The specimen was blood T cells: a sorted CD56 or NKG2C T cell subset, CD4+ or CD8+ T cells, or bulk PBMC T cells (not recorded which). The CDR3 here reads CSARVEGGKQYF.